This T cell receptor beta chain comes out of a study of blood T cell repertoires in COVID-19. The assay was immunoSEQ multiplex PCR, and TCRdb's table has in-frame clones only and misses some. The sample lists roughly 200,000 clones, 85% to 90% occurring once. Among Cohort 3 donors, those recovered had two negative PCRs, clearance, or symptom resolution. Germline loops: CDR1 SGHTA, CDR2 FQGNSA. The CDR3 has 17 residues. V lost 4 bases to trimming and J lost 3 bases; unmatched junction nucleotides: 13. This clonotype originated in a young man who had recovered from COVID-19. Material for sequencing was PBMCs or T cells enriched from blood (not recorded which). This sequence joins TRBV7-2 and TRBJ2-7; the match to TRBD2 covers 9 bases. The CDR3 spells CASSWTDYLAGSYEQYF. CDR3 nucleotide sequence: TGTGCCAGCAGCTGGACGGATTACCTAGCGGGAAGCTACGAGCAGTACTTC. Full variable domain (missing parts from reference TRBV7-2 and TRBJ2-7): GAGVSQSPSNKVTEKGKDVELRCDPISGHTALYWYRQSLGQGLEFLIYFQGNSAPDKSGLPSDRFSAERTGGSVSTLTIQRTQQEDSAVYLCASSWTDYLAGSYEQYFGPGTRLTVT.